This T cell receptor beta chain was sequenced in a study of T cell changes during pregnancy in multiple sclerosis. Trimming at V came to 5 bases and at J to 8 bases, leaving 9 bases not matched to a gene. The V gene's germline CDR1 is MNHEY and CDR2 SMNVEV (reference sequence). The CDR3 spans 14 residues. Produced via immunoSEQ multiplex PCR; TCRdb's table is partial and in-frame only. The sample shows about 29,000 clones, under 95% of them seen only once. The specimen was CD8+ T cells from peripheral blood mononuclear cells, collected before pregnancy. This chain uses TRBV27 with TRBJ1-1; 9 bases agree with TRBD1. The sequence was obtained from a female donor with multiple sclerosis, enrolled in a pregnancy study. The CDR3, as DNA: TGTGCCAGCAGTGTTACAGGGGGCAATCCGGAAGCTTTCTTT. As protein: CASSVTGGNPEAFF.